This section outlines one TCR beta chain sequence together with its context. The data were obtained in a study of radiation and T cells in renal cell carcinoma. Germline loops: CDR1 LNHDA, CDR2 SQIVND (reference sequence). This CDR3 has 14 amino acids. V lost 7 bases to trimming and J lost 3 bases, with 13 bases between them. Generated by immunoSEQ multiplex PCR, the TCRdb table keeps only in-frame clones and is missing some. Altogether approximately 120,000 clones are present, approximately 78% being singletons, with the ten largest covering around 3%. Time point given: baseline pretreatment blood. The treatment was: 15 Gy SBRT to primary tumor, nephrectomy 4 weeks later. Clear cell pathology was present in this patient's renal cell carcinoma.

Material: blood, obtained from a patient whose treatment included radiotherapy and nephrectomy. The chain joins TRBV19 to TRBJ2-1; tentatively, D is TRBD1 or TRBD2 (5 bases each). The clonotype comes from an older woman with renal cell carcinoma. CDR3 sequence: CASNPGGIYNEQFF. CDR3 bases: TGTGCCAGTAACCCTGGGGGAATCTACAATGAGCAGTTCTTC.